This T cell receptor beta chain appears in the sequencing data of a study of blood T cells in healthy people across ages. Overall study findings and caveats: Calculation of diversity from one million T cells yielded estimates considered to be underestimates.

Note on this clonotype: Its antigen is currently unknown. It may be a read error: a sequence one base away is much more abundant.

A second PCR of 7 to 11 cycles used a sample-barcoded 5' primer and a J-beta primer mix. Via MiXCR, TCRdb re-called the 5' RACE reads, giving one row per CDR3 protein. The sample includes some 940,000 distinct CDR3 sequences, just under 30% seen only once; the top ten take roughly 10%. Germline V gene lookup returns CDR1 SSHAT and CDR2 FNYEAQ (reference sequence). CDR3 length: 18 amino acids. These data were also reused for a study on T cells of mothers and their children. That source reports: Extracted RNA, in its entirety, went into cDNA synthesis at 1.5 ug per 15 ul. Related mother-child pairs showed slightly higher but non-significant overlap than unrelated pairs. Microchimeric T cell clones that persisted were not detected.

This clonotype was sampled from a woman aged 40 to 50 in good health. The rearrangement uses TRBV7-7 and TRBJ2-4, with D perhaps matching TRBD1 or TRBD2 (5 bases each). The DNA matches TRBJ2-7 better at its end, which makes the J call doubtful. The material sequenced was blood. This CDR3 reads CASSFRRPNRDGAYEQYF. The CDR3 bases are TGTGCTAGCAGCTTCCGTCGCCCCAACCGGGACGGAGCCTACGAGCAGTACTTC.